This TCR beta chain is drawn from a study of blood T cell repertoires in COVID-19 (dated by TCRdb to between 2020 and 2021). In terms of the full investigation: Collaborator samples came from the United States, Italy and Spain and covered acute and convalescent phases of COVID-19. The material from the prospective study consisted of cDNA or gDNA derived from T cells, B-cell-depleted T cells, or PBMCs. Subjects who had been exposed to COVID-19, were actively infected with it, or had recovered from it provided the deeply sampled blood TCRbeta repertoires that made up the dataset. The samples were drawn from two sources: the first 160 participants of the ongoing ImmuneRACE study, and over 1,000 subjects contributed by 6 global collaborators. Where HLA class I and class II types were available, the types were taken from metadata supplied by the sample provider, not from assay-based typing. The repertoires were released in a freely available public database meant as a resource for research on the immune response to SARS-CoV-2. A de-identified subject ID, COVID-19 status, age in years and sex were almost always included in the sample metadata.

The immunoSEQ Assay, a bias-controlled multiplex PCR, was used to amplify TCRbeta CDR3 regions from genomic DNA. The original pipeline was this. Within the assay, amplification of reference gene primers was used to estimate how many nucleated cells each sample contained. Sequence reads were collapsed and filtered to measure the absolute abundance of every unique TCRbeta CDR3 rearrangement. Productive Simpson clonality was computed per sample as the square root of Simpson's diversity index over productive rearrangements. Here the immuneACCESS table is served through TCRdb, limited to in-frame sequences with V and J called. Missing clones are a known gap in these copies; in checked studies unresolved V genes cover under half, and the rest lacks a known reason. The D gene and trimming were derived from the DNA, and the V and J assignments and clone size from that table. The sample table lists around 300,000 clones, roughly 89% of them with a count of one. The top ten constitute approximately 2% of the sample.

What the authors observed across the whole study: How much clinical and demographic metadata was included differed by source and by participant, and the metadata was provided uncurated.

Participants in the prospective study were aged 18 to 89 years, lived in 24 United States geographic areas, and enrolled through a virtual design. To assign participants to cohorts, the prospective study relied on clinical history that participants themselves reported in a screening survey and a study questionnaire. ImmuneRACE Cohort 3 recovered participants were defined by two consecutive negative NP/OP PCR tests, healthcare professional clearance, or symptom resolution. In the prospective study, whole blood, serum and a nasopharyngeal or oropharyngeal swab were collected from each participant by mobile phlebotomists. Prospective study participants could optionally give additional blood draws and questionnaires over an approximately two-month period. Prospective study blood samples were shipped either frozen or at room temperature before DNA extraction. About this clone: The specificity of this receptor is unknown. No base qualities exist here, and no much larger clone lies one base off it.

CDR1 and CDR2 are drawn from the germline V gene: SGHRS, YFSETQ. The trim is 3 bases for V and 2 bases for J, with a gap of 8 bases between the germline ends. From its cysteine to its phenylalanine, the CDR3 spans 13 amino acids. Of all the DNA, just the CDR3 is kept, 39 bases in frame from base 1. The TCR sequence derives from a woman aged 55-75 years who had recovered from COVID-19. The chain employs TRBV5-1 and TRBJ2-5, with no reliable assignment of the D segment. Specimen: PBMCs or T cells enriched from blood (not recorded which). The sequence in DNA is TGCGCCAGCAGCTACAGTGGACAAGAGACCCAGTACTTC. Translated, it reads CASSYSGQETQYF.